These 21 T cell receptor beta chains were sequenced from one sample in a study of blood T cell repertoires in COVID-19. Only in-frame clones appear in the TCRdb table, and some are missing; sequencing was by immunoSEQ multiplex PCR. The data hold 170,000 or so clones, with 80% to 90% observed a single time. Sample: PBMCs or T cells enriched from blood (not recorded which). The receptor set was obtained from a young woman who had recovered from COVID-19.

V and J are TRBV7-9 and TRBJ1-2; TRBD1 matches at 10 bases. This CDR3 comprises 15 residues. Trimming took 5 bases from V and 8 from J; bases not matched to a gene: 11. Germline CDR1 SEHNR, CDR2 FQNEAQ (reference sequence). DNA for the CDR3: TGTGCCAGCAGCGCGGGACAGGGGATCGTCGGGGGCTACACCTTC. Amino acid sequence: CASSAGQGIVGGYTF.

The chain couples TRBV28 to TRBJ1-1; D unresolved. Germline lookup yields CDR1 MDHEN and CDR2 SYDVKM. The CDR3 has 13 residues. Trimming took off 4 bases at V and 8 bases at J, with 14 bases between the two ends. The CDR3 is CASSYVRQPEAFF. The CDR3 DNA is TGTGCCAGCAGTTACGTCAGGCAGCCAGAAGCTTTCTTT.

The count of this clone is one. The chain combines TRBV5-1 with TRBJ2-7; TRBD1 matches at 8 bases. The CDR3 has 15 residues. Trimming took 2 bases from V and 3 from J; bases not matched to a gene: 7. From germline, CDR1 is SGHRS and CDR2 YFSETQ. The CDR3 loop is CASSLVTGEGYEQYF. The CDR3 DNA sequence: TGCGCCAGCAGCTTAGTGACAGGGGAAGGCTACGAGCAGTACTTC.

The genes are TRBV15 and TRBJ2-1; tentatively, D is TRBD2 (5 bases). The germline V and J ends were trimmed by 1 base and 3 bases, with 13 bases remaining between them. This CDR3 is built from 16 residues. Per the germline V gene, CDR1 is LNHNV and CDR2 is YYDKDF (reference sequence). CDR3 loop: CATSRGGSGYYNEQFF. For the CDR3, the DNA is TGTGCCACCAGCAGAGGAGGGTCGGGGTACTACAATGAGCAGTTCTTC.

The DNA for the CDR3 is TGTGCCAGCAGCTTGGCTAGCGGACACTCCTACAATGAGCAGTTCTTC. Amino acids: CASSLASGHSYNEQFF. The chain carries TRBV5-6 and TRBJ2-1; TRBD2 matches 7 bases. Germline CDR1 reads SGHDT; CDR2 reads YYEEEE. V was pared by 0 bases and J by 0 bases, with 3 bases of the junction left unmatched. This CDR3 region has 16 residues.

The chain links TRBV7-2 to TRBJ2-7, with 7 positions matching TRBD2. The germline gives CDR1 SGHTA, CDR2 FQGNSA. The CDR3 extends over 15 amino acids. Trimming at V came to 3 bases and at J to 4 bases, leaving 9 bases not matched to a gene. In nucleotides, the CDR3 is TGTGCCAGCAGCTTCTTATCGGGGGGTGATTACGAGCAGTACTTC. Protein sequence: CASSFLSGGDYEQYF.

CDR3 coding DNA: TGCGCCAGCAGCCAACCAGGGCAGGAGACTAATGAAAAACTGTTTTTT. Translating gives CASSQPGQETNEKLFF. V gene TRBV4-1 combines with J gene TRBJ1-4; possibly TRBD1 for D (5 bases). The length of the CDR3 is 16 residues. V lost 2 bases and J lost 2, with 12 bases in between. Germline lookup yields CDR1 MGHRA and CDR2 YSYEKL.

This clone has only a few counts. The chain uses TRBV9 and TRBJ1-4; D gene unclear. This CDR3 is 14 amino acids long. V dropped 4 bases and J dropped 8 bases, with 15 bases sitting between them. Germline V CDR1 and CDR2: SGDLS, YYNGEE. CDR3 sequence (DNA): TGTGCCAGCAGCCCTCATATCACACACGAAAAACTGTTTTTT. Translation: CASSPHITHEKLFF.

The J gene is TRBJ2-1, the V gene TRBV5-5, with 10 bases that match TRBD2. CDR3 size: 17 residues. The V gene end was trimmed by 2 bases and the J gene end by 4 bases; junction bases not matched to a gene: 9. Germline values: CDR1 SGHKS, CDR2 YYEKEE (reference sequence). This chain's CDR3 is CASSFRLAGGPYNEQFF. The CDR3, as DNA: TGTGCCAGCAGCTTTCGATTAGCGGGGGGCCCTTACAATGAGCAGTTCTTC.

J is TRBJ2-5 and V is TRBV7-9, with D maybe TRBD1 (6 bases). V was pared by 0 bases and J by 5 bases, with 10 bases between. Germline V gives CDR1 SEHNR, CDR2 FQNEAQ (reference sequence). CDR3 length: 14 amino acids. Here the CDR3 DNA reads TGTGCCAGCAGCTTAGCGACAGGTTGGGAGACCCAGTACTTC. This gives the protein CASSLATGWETQYF. The full variable domain, rest sourced from reference TRBV7-9 and TRBJ2-5, is DTGVSQNPRHKITKRGQNVTFRCDPISEHNRLYWYRQTLGQGPEFLTYFQNEAQLEKSRLLSDRFSAERPKGSFSTLEIQRTEQGDSAMYLCASSLATGWETQYFGPGTRLLVL.

The V and J genes are TRBV18 and TRBJ2-3, with TRBD1 identical over 12 bases. V gave up 2 bases and J gave up 4 bases; unmatched junction bases: 7. This CDR3 is built from 17 residues. The germline V gene encodes CDR1 KGHSH and CDR2 LQKENI. CDR3: CASSPIRDRGQSDTQYF. CDR3 bases: TGTGCCAGCTCACCAATCCGGGACAGGGGGCAATCAGATACGCAGTATTTT.

The rearrangement joins TRBV7-2 to TRBJ2-4, with D possibly matching TRBD2 (6 bases). Deletions cut 0 bases from V and 1 base from J, with 10 bases between. CDR3 length: 16 amino acids. Germline CDR1 is SGHTA and CDR2 is FQGNSA. This CDR3 is CASSLAAGRAKNIQYF. The CDR3 DNA follows: TGTGCCAGCAGCTTAGCCGCGGGACGGGCCAAAAACATTCAGTACTTC.

This chain connects TRBV18 to TRBJ2-7; a possible D gene is TRBD1 (6 bases). Trimming took 4 bases from V and 1 from J, leaving 14 bases between them. The CDR3 spans 15 residues. CDR1 and CDR2 from the germline V gene are KGHSH and LQKENI. The CDR3 DNA follows: TGTGCCAGCTCACTCTCGATACAGGGATCCTACGAGCAGTACTTC. Residues: CASSLSIQGSYEQYF.

CDR3: CAWRGGVEQYF. In DNA, the CDR3 is TGTGCCTGGAGGGGAGGGGTCGAGCAGTACTTC. This chain links TRBV30 with TRBJ2-7; 7 bases fit TRBD2. The trim removed 3 bases at V and 6 bases at J, leaving 2 bases unmatched. This CDR3 has 11 amino acids. In germline, CDR1 is GTSNPN, CDR2 SVGIG (reference sequence).

The gene calls are TRBV11-3 and TRBJ2-1; 13 bases align to TRBD2. The CDR3 is 16 residues long. The trim removed 2 bases at V and 10 bases at J, leaving 8 bases unmatched. The germline V gene has CDR1 SGHNT and CDR2 YENEEA. As DNA, the CDR3 is TGTGCCAGCAGCTTAAATCCGGGACTAGCGGGAAGGGAGCAGTTCTTC. Translation: CASSLNPGLAGREQFF.

This chain joins TRBV10-3 and TRBJ2-7; 12 bases map to TRBD1. V gave up 6 bases and J gave up 0 bases; unmatched junction bases: 9. This CDR3 contains 17 residues. Germline V gene lookup returns CDR1 ENHRY and CDR2 SYGVKD. CDR3 coding DNA: TGTGCCATCAGCCCGGGACAGGGGGCGGCAGGCTCCTACGAGCAGTACTTC. Translated, it gives CAISPGQGAAGSYEQYF.

The rearrangement uses TRBV18 and TRBJ1-6, with unresolved D. Per germline, CDR1 KGHSH and CDR2 LQKENI. The length of the CDR3 is 15 residues. The germline V and J ends were trimmed by 4 bases and 7 bases, with 14 bases remaining between them. The DNA for the CDR3 is TGTGCCAGCTCACAATCAGAGGGTCGGAATTCACCCCTCCACTTT. Its translation is CASSQSEGRNSPLHF.

The chain couples TRBV19 to TRBJ1-4; D is unresolved. Germline CDR1 is LNHDA and CDR2 is SQIVND (reference sequence). This CDR3 is 13 amino acids long. Trimming pared 9 bases from V and 5 bases from J, leaving 13 bases between. The CDR3 region is CASREVTNEKLFF. Written as DNA, the CDR3 is TGTGCCAGCCGGGAGGTCACCAATGAAAAACTGTTTTTT.

V is TRBV5-5 and J is TRBJ2-7; the D gene is possibly TRBD2 (5 bases). CDR3 size: 14 residues. Deletions cut 4 bases from V and 2 bases from J, with 13 bases between. Germline CDR1 SGHKS, CDR2 YYEKEE (reference sequence). The CDR3 reads CASSPRATAYEQYF. As DNA, the CDR3 is TGTGCCAGCAGCCCGCGGGCCACCGCCTACGAGCAGTACTTC. Full variable domain (remainder filled in from reference TRBV5-5 and TRBJ2-7): DAGVTQSPTHLIKTRGQQVTLRCSPISGHKSVSWYQQVLGQGPQFIFQYYEKEERGRGNFPDRFSARQFPNYSSELNVNALLLGDSALYLCASSPRATAYEQYFGPGTRLTVT.

The chain carries TRBV5-1 and TRBJ2-5; TRBD1 agrees at 7 bases. CDR3 length: 17 residues. J gave up 0 bases and V 0 bases, and 8 bases lay outside the gene matches. Per germline, CDR1 SGHRS and CDR2 YFSETQ. The CDR3 sequence: CASSLGLGQRNQETQYF. The CDR3 DNA reads TGCGCCAGCAGCTTGGGCCTGGGACAGAGAAACCAAGAGACCCAGTACTTC.

The genes are TRBV14 and TRBJ1-2; D gene ambiguous. Germline loops: CDR1 SGHDN, CDR2 FVKESK. The CDR3 spans 14 residues. V was shortened by 1 base and J by 6 bases, with 12 bases between the two germline ends. The DNA for the CDR3 is TGTGCCAGCAGCCAAGGGCGGAGTTGGGATGGCTACACCTTC. Amino acids: CASSQGRSWDGYTF. Full variable domain (remainder filled in from reference TRBV14 and TRBJ1-2): EAGVTQFPSHSVIEKGQTVTLRCDPISGHDNLYWYRRVMGKEIKFLLHFVKESKQDESGMPNNRFLAERTGGTYSTLKVQPAELEDSGVYFCASSQGRSWDGYTFGSGTRLTVV.